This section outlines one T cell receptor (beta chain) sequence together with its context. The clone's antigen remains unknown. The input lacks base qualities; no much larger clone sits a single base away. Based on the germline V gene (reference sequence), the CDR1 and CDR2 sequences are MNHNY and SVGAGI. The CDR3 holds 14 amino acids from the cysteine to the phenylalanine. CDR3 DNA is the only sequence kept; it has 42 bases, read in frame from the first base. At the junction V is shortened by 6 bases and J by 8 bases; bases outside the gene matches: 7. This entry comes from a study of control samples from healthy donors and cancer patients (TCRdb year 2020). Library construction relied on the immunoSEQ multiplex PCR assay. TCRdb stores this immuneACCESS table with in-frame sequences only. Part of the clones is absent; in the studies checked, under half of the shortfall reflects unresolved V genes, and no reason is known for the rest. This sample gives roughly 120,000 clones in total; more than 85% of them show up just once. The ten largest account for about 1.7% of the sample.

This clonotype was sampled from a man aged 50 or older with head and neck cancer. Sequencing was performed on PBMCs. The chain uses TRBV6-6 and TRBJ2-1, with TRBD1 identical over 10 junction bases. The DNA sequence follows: TGTGCCAGCAGCAGGACAGGGGGGATGGATGAGCAGTTCTTC. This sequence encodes CASSRTGGMDEQFF.